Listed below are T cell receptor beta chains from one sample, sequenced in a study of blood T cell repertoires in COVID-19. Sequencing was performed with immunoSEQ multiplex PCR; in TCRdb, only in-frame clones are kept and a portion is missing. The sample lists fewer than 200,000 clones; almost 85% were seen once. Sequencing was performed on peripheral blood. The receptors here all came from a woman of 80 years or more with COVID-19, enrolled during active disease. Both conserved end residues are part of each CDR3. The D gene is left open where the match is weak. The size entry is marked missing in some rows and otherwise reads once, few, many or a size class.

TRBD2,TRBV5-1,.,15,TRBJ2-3,TGCGCCAGCAGCTCCCTAGCGGGAGACCCAGATACGCAGTATTTT,CASSSLAGDPDTQYF
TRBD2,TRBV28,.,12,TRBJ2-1,TGTGCCAGCCGGGACTACAACAATGAGCAGTTCTTC,CASRDYNNEQFF
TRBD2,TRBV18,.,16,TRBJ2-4,TGTGCCAGCTCAGCCTTGACTAGCGGGGGCGAAAACATTCAGTACTTC,CASSALTSGGENIQYF
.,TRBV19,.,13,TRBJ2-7,TGTGCCAGTAGTATAGGGTCGGGAAGCGAGCAGTACTTC,CASSIGSGSEQYF
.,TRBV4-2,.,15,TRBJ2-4,TGTGCCAGCAGCCGAGGCCCTAGCCTACAAAACATTCAGTACTTC,CASSRGPSLQNIQYF
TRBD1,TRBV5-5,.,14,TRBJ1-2,TGTGCCAGCAGCCTGATGACAGGGGGCGTGGGGTCGACCTTC,CASSLMTGGVGSTF
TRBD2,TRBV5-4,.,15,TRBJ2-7,TGTGCCAGCAGCCCCGGCGCTAGCGGGGGCGGGGAGCAGTACTTC,CASSPGASGGGEQYF
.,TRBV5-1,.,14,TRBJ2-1,TGCGCCAGCAGCTTGGGAACAGCCAACAATGAGCAGTTCTTC,CASSLGTANNEQFF
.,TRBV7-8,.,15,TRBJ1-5,TGTGCCAGCAGCTTAAGGGGTCTCCTCAATCAGCCCCAGCATTTT,CASSLRGLLNQPQHF
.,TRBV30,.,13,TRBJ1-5,TGTGCCTGGAGTGTTTCGGGGGATCAGCCCCAGCATTTT,CAWSVSGDQPQHF
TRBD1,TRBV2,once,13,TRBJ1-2,TGTGCCAGCAGTCAAGACAGGGACTATGGCTACACCTTC,CASSQDRDYGYTF
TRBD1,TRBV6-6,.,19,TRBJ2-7,TGTGCCAGCAGCCGATCCCCGAGGGACAGCCACCAACCTTTCTACGAGCAGTACTTC,CASSRSPRDSHQPFYEQYF
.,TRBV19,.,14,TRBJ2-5,TGTGCCAGTAGTATAGACGTGGAGGGTAGGACCCAGTACTTC,CASSIDVEGRTQYF
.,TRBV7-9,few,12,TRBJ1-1,TGTGCCAGCAGCTTAGACCCCACCGGGGCTTTCTTT,CASSLDPTGAFF
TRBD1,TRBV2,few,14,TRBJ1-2,TGTGCCAGCAGTGGGTTGACAGGGGACTATGGCTACACCTTC,CASSGLTGDYGYTF
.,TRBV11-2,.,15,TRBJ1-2,TGTGCCAGCAGTGCGAGGGGGTCGGCGCCCTATGGCTACACCTTC,CASSARGSAPYGYTF
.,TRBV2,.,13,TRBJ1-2,TGTGCCAGCAGGGGGCCGTCCCGCTATGGCTACACCTTC,CASRGPSRYGYTF
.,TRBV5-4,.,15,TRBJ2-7,TGTGCCAGCAGCTTGACGGGGGGCCGCTCCTACGAGCAGTACTTC,CASSLTGGRSYEQYF
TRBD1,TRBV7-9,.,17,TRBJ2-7,TGTGCCAGCAGTATGACAGGGGCGAACCCCTTAGCCTACGAGCAGTACTTC,CASSMTGANPLAYEQYF
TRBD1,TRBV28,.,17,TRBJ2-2,TGTGCCAGCAGTTTACCCGGACAGGGGGGCGTTGGCCGGGAGCTGTTTTTT,CASSLPGQGGVGRELFF
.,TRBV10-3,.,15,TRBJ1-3,TGTGCCATCAGTGTGGGCAGGGGCGGACCGAACACCATATATTTT,CAISVGRGGPNTIYF
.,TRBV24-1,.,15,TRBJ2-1,TGTGCCACCAGTGATCCGACAGGCTCCTACAATGAGCAGTTCTTC,CATSDPTGSYNEQFF
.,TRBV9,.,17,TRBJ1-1,TGTGCCAGCAGCGTAGGGCAGGGGAAGTGGACGAACACTGAAGCTTTCTTT,CASSVGQGKWTNTEAFF
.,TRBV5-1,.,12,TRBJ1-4,TGCGCCAGCAGAGGGGGTGCGGAAAAACTGTTTTTT,CASRGGAEKLFF
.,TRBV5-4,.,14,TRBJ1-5,TGTGCCAGCAGCAGTGGACGGGAGAATCAGCCCCAGCATTTT,CASSSGRENQPQHF
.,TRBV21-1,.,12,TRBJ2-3,TGTGCCAGCGCCTCCGCGGGGAGCACGCAGTATTTT,CASASAGSTQYF
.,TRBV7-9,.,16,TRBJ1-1,TGTGCCAGCAGCCCCCGAGGAGGACTCATGAACACTGAAGCTTTCTTT,CASSPRGGLMNTEAFF
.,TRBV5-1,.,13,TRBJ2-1,TGCGCCAGCAGCTTTGGAGCATACAATGAGCAGTTCTTC,CASSFGAYNEQFF
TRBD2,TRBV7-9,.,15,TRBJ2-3,TGTGCCACCCGGGGGAGCGGGAGGAGCACAGATACGCAGTATTTT,CATRGSGRSTDTQYF
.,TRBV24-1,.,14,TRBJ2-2,TGTGCCACCAGTGATTGGTCAGACACCGGGGAGCTGTTTTTT,CATSDWSDTGELFF